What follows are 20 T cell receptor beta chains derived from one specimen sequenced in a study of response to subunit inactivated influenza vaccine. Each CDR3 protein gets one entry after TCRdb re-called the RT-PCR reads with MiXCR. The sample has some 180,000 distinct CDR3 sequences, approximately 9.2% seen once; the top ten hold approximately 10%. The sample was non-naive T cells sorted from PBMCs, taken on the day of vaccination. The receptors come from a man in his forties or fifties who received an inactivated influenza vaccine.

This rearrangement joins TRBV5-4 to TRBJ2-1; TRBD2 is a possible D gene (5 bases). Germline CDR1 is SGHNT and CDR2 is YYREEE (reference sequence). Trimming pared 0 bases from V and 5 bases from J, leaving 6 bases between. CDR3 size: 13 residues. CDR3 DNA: TGTGCCAGCAGCTTGGTGGGAGACAATGAGCAGTTCTTC. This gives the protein CASSLVGDNEQFF.

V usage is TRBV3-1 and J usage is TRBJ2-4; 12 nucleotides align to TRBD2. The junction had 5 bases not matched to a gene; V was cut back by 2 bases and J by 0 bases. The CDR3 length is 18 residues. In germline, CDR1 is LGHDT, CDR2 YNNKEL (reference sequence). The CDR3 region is CASSQMASGGVAKNIQYF. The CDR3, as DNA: TGTGCCAGCAGCCAAATGGCTAGCGGGGGGGTAGCCAAAAACATTCAGTACTTC.

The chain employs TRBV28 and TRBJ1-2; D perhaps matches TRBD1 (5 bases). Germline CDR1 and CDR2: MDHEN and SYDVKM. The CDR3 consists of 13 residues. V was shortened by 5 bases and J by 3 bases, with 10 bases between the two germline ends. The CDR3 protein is CASSRGSDYGYTF. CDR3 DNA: TGTGCCAGCAGTCGGGGGTCAGACTATGGCTACACCTTC.

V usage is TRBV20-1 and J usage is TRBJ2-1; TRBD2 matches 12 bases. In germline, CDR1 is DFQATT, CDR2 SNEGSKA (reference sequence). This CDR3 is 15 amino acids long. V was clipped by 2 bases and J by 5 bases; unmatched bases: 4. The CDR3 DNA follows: TGCAGTGCTAGAACTGGACTAGCGGGAAACAATGAGCAGTTCTTC. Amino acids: CSARTGLAGNNEQFF.

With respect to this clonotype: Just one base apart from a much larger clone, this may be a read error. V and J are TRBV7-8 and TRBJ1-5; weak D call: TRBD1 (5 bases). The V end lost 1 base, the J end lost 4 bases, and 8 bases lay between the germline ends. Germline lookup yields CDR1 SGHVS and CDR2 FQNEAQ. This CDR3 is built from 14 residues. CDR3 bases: TGTGCCAGCAGCTTAGGGCGGGGGAATCAGCCCCAGCATTTT. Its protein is CASSLGRGNQPQHF.

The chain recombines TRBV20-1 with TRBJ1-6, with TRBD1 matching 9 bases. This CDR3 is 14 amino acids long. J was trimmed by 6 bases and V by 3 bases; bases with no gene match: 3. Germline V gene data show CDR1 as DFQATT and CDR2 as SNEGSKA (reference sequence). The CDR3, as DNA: TGCAGTGCTAGGGACAGGGGTTCTAATTCACCCCTCCACTTT. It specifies CSARDRGSNSPLHF.

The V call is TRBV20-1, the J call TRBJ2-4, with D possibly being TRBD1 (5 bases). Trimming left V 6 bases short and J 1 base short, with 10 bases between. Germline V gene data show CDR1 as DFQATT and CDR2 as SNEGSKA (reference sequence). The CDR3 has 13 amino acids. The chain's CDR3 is CSAPHRAKNIQYF. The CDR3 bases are TGCAGTGCCCCCCACAGGGCCAAAAACATTCAGTACTTC.

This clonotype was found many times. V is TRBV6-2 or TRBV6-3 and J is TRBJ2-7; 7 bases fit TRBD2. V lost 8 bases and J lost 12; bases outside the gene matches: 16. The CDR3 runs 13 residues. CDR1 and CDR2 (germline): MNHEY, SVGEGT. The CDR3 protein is CASQESGTSPRYF. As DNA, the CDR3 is TGTGCCAGCCAAGAGAGCGGGACCTCCCCAAGGTACTTC.

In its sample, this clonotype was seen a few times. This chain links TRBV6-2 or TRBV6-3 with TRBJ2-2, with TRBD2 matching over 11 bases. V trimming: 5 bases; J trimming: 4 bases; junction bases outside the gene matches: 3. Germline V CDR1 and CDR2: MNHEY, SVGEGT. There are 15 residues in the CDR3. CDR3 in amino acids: CASSVLAGVTGELFF. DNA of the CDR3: TGTGCCAGCAGTGTACTAGCGGGAGTCACCGGGGAGCTGTTTTTT.

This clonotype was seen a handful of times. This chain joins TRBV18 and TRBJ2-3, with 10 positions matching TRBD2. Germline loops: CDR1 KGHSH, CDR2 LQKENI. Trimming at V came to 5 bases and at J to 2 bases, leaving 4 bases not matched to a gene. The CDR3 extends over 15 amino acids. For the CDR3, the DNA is TGTGCCAGCTCAGGGACTAGCGCCTTCACAGATACGCAGTATTTT. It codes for CASSGTSAFTDTQYF. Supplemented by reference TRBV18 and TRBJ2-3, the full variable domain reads NAGVMQNPRHLVRRRGQEARLRCSPMKGHSHVYWYRQLPEEGLKFMVYLQKENIIDESGMPKERFSAEFPKEGPSILRIQQVVRGDSAAYFCASSGTSAFTDTQYFGPGTRLTVL.

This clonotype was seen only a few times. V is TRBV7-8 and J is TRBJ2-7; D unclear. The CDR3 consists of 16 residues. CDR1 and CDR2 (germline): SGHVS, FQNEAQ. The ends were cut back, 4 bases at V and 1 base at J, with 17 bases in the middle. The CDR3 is CASSSDLPLESYEQYF. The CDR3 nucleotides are TGTGCCAGCAGCTCCGACCTGCCCTTGGAATCCTACGAGCAGTACTTC. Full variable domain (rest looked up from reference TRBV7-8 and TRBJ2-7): GAGVSQSPRYKVAKRGQDVALRCDPISGHVSLFWYQQALGQGPEFLTYFQNEAQLDKSGLPSDRFFAERPEGSVSTLKIQRTQQEDSAVYLCASSSDLPLESYEQYFGPGTRLTVT.

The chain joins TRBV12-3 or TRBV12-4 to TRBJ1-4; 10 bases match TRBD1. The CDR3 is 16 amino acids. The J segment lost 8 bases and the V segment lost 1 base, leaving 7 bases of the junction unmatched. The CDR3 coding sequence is TGTGCCAGCAGTTTAGGGGGACAGGGGACCGGAGAAAAACTGTTTTTT. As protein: CASSLGGQGTGEKLFF.

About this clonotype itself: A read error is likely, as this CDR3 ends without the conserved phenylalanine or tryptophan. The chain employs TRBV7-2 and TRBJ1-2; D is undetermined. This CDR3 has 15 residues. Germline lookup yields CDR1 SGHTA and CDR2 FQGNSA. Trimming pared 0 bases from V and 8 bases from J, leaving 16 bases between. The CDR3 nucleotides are TGTGCCAGCAGCTTAGCGGAGAAATGGACGGTCGGCTACACCCTC. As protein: CASSLAEKWTVGYTL.

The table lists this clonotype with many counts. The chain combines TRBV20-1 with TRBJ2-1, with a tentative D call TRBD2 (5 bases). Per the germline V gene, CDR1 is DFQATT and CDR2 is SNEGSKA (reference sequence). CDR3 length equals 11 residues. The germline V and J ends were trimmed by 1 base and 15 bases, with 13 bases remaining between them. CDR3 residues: CSARARVGSFF. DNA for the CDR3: TGCAGTGCTAGAGCGAGGGTAGGTTCGTTCTTC.

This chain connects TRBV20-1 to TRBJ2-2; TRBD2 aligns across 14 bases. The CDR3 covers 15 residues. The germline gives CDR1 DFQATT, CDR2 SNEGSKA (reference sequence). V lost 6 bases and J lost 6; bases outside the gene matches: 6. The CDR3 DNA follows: TGCAGTGCCAGGGGGACTAGCGGGAGTTCCGGGGAGCTGTTTTTT. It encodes CSARGTSGSSGELFF.

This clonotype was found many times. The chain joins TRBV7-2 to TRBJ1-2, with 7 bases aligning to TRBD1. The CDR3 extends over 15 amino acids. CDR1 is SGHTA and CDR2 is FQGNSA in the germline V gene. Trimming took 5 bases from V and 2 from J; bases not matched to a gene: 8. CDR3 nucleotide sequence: TGTGCCAGCAGCCGCCGGGACAGTGAAAACTATGGCTACACCTTC. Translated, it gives CASSRRDSENYGYTF. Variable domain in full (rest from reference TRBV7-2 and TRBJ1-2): GAGVSQSPSNKVTEKGKDVELRCDPISGHTALYWYRQSLGQGLEFLIYFQGNSAPDKSGLPSDRFSAERTGGSVSTLTIQRTQQEDSAVYLCASSRRDSENYGYTFGSGTRLTVV.

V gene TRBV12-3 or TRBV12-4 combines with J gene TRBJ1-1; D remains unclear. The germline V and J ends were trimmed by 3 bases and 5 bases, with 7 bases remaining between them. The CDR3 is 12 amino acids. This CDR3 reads CASSFQVTEAFF. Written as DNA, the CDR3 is TGTGCCAGCAGTTTCCAGGTAACTGAAGCTTTCTTT.

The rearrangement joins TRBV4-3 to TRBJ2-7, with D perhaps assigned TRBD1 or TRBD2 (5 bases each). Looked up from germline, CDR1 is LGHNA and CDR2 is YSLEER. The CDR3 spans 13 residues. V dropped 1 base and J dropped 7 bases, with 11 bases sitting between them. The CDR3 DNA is TGCGCCAGCAGCCAAGTGCCGGGGCGGGAGCAGTACTTC. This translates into CASSQVPGREQYF.

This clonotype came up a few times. The CDR3 spells CASSSQVGAGQEQYF. The CDR3 DNA sequence: TGTGCCAGCAGCTCCCAGGTGGGGGCAGGGCAGGAGCAGTACTTC. The chain uses TRBV7-2 and TRBJ2-7; maybe TRBD1 (6 bases). V lost 4 bases to trimming and J lost 7 bases, with 20 bases between them. The CDR3 is 15 residues long. Germline CDR1 and CDR2: SGHTA and FQGNSA.

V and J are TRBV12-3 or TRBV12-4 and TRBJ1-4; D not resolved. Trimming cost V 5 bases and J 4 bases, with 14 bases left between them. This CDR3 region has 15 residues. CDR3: CASSSLSDFNEKLFF. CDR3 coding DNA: TGTGCCAGCAGTAGCCTCAGCGACTTTAATGAAAAACTGTTTTTT.